Detailed here is one T cell receptor (beta chain). Its target is not known. Measured with immunoSEQ multiplex PCR; TCRdb has only the in-frame clones, and not every one. The sample records some 40,000 clones, just under 85% being singletons. Sequencing was preceded by expansion of antigen-specific CD4+ T cells with viral peptide pools in the ViraFEST assay. CD4+ T cell isolation took place after about nine days of culture. Vaccination of participants consisted of two doses of either the BNT162b2 or mRNA-1273 vaccine. The CDR3 runs to 16 residues. Germline V gene sequence: CDR1 KGHSH, CDR2 LQKENI. Trimming stripped 3 bases from V and 3 bases from J, with 12 bases between. The entry originates in a study of vaccination effects on CD4 cells after COVID-19. Study summary: The median interval between the second dose and post-vaccine sampling was 72 days. Notes on the study in general: Clones arising from infection and from vaccination showed marked clonal contraction late after vaccination.

The chain links TRBV18 to TRBJ2-6; TRBD1 or TRBD2 may be the D gene (6 bases each). The specimen comprised CD4+ T cells from PBMCs cultured with HCoV-NL63 spike peptides, sampled after COVID-19 vaccination. This sequence originates from a human donor who received a COVID-19 vaccine. Some clones in this sample may be carry-over from other donors' samples. The CDR3 sequence: CASSPLGGLGANVLTF. The CDR3 nucleotides read TGTGCCAGCTCACCGCTAGGGGGGCTTGGGGCCAACGTCCTGACTTTC. Filled out from reference TRBV18 and TRBJ2-6, the complete variable domain reads NAGVMQNPRHLVRRRGQEARLRCSPMKGHSHVYWYRQLPEEGLKFMVYLQKENIIDESGMPKERFSAEFPKEGPSILRIQQVVRGDSAAYFCASSPLGGLGANVLTFGAGSRLTVL.